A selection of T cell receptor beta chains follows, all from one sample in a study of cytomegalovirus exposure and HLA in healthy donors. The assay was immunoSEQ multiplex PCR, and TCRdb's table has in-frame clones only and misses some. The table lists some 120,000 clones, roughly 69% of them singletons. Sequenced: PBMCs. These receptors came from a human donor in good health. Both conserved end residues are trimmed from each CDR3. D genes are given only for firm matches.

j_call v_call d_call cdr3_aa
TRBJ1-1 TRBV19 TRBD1 ASSPATGRQLEAF
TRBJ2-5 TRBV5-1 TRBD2 ASSMGLAVETQY
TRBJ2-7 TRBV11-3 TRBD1 ASSSGTAYEQY
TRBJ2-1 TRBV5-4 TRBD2 ASSRPTSGSNNEQF
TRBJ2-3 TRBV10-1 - ASSEANVGTDTQY
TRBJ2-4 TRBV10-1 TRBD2 ASSDNTAGENIQY
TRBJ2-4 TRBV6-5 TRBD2 ASSPRAGGRNIQY
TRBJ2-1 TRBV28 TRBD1 ASRRISGGAVYNEQF
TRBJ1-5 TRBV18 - ASSSQGRGNQPQH
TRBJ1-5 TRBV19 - ASSAPGGGRGRNQPQH
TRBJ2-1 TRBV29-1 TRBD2 SVEGGVGLAGEGGGYNEQF
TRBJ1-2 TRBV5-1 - ASSSEGLRNYGYT
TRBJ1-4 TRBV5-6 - ASSRGEGKEKLF
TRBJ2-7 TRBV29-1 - SASRSTHYEQY
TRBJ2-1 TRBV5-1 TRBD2 ASSFGLAGHNEQF
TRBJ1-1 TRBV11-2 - ASSFRVTEAF
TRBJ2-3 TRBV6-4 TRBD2 ASSDSGAPGDTQY
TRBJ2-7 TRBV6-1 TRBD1 ASSLDRIYEQY
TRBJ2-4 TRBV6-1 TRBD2 ASSEALRAWGLAGGDKNIQY
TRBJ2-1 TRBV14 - ASSRLDEGLYNEQF
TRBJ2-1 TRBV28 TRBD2 ATSPAGTRGRNEQF
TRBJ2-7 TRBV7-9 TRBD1 ASSLRQGQDEQY